What follows is one T cell receptor beta chain and its context. These data are taken from a study of blood T cell repertoires in COVID-19. Overall study: The study drew acute and convalescent COVID-19 samples from the United States, Italy and Spain. PBMCs, B-cell-depleted T cells, or T cells were the source of the cDNA or gDNA that made up the material.

V shed 5 bases, J shed 7 bases, and the junction held 9 bases outside the gene matches. Germline lookup yields CDR1 SEHNR and CDR2 FQNEAQ (reference sequence). This CDR3 comprises 15 residues. Data came from immunoSEQ multiplex PCR; TCRdb stores just in-frame clones and leaves some out. The sample records over 250,000 clones, more than 70% being singletons. This chain links TRBV7-9 with TRBJ2-2; 8 bases line up with TRBD1. Sequenced material: peripheral blood. The clonotype comes from a woman in her thirties or forties who had recovered from COVID-19. For the CDR3, the DNA is TGTGCCAGCAGCCAGGAGGGACAGGATATCGGGGAGCTGTTTTTT. Amino acids: CASSQEGQDIGELFF.